The sequence of this TCR beta chain was determined in a study of blood T cell repertoires in COVID-19. The length of the CDR3 is 13 residues. Germline CDR1 is MDHEN and CDR2 is SYDVKM. Trimming stripped 8 bases from V and 1 base from J, with 11 bases between. Authors' processing steps: How many nucleated cells were present was estimated from reference gene primer amplification. The protocol was immunoSEQ multiplex PCR, while the TCRdb copy is restricted to in-frame clones and leaves out a portion. V, J and clone size were drawn from that table, and D and trimming were deduced from the DNA. The sample holds about 77,000 clones; roughly nine tenths are singletons and the top ten take about 16%.

The sequenced sample was peripheral blood. This receptor was obtained from a woman over 75 with active or convalescent COVID-19. The chain links TRBV28 to TRBJ1-2; D gene unclear. CDR3 in amino acids: CASGGQNNYGYTF. CDR3 nucleotides: TGTGCCAGCGGTGGTCAGAATAACTATGGCTACACCTTC.